A selection of T cell receptor beta chains follows, all from one sample in a study of blood T cell repertoires in COVID-19. TCRdb's copy holds only in-frame clones and misses some; the assay was immunoSEQ multiplex PCR. The table has some 240,000 clones, 75% to 85% seen once. Sequenced: peripheral blood. Source of these receptors: a woman in her 70s with COVID-19, enrolled during active disease. The CDR3 runs from the conserved cysteine through the conserved F or W. The D gene is left open where the match is weak. The size of a clone is reported for some rows only, either as once, few or many, or as a class for expanded clones.

clone_size: .
j_call: TRBJ2-1
v_call: TRBV7-2
d_call: TRBD2
cdr3_nt: TGTGCCAGCAGCGTGGGCGGGGGGAAAGGTGAGCAGTTCTTC
cdr3_aa: CASSVGGGKGEQFF

clone_size: .
j_call: TRBJ2-5
v_call: TRBV4-3
d_call: .
cdr3_nt: TGCGCCAGCAGCCCCCAGCAGGGGGAGACCCAGTACTTC
cdr3_aa: CASSPQQGETQYF

clone_size: .
j_call: TRBJ2-1
v_call: TRBV11-2
d_call: .
cdr3_nt: TGTGCCAGCAGCTCAATCGCGGGTGGGTCCTACAATGAGCAGTTCTTC
cdr3_aa: CASSSIAGGSYNEQFF

clone_size: .
j_call: TRBJ1-5
v_call: TRBV30
d_call: TRBD1
cdr3_nt: TGTGCCTGGAGTGTAGGGACAGGGAATCAGCCCCAGCATTTT
cdr3_aa: CAWSVGTGNQPQHF

clone_size: .
j_call: TRBJ2-7
v_call: TRBV7-9
d_call: TRBD2
cdr3_nt: TGTGCCAGCAGCTTAAGACTAGCGGGAGGGGCGTCCTACGAGCAGTACTTC
cdr3_aa: CASSLRLAGGASYEQYF

clone_size: .
j_call: TRBJ1-5
v_call: TRBV3-1/TRBV3-2
d_call: .
cdr3_nt: TGTGCCAGCAGCCCGGCGGGGTTATCTAGCAATCAGCCCCAGCATTTT
cdr3_aa: CASSPAGLSSNQPQHF

clone_size: .
j_call: TRBJ2-2
v_call: TRBV9
d_call: TRBD2
cdr3_nt: TGTGCCAGCAGCGTCGGACTAGTACGCACCGGGGAGCTGTTTTTT
cdr3_aa: CASSVGLVRTGELFF

clone_size: few
j_call: TRBJ2-1
v_call: TRBV24-1
d_call: TRBD1
cdr3_nt: TGTGCCACCAGTGACCACGGGACAGTGGGCGAGGAGCAGTTCTTC
cdr3_aa: CATSDHGTVGEEQFF

clone_size: once
j_call: TRBJ1-1
v_call: TRBV11-2
d_call: .
cdr3_nt: TGTGCCAGCAGCCTCTGGGTGGGCATGAACACTGAAGCTTTCTTT
cdr3_aa: CASSLWVGMNTEAFF

clone_size: .
j_call: TRBJ1-6
v_call: TRBV5-1
d_call: .
cdr3_nt: TGCGCCAGCAGCGCAACAGGGTCTAATTCACCCCTCCACTTT
cdr3_aa: CASSATGSNSPLHF

clone_size: .
j_call: TRBJ1-5
v_call: TRBV20-1
d_call: TRBD1
cdr3_nt: TGCAGTGCTAGTGGACAGGGGGTGGGCAATCAGCCCCAGCATTTT
cdr3_aa: CSASGQGVGNQPQHF

clone_size: .
j_call: TRBJ1-4
v_call: TRBV10-3
d_call: TRBD1
cdr3_nt: TGTGCCATCAGTGATAGTTCGCAGGGGGCTCGTAAACTGTTTTTT
cdr3_aa: CAISDSSQGARKLFF

clone_size: once
j_call: TRBJ2-1
v_call: TRBV30
d_call: TRBD2
cdr3_nt: TGTGCCTGGAGTGTCTCTAGCGGGAGCGTCTACAATGAGCAGTTCTTC
cdr3_aa: CAWSVSSGSVYNEQFF

clone_size: .
j_call: TRBJ2-1
v_call: TRBV7-2
d_call: .
cdr3_nt: TGTGCCAGCAGCTTACAGGGCGGCAATGAGCAGTTCTTC
cdr3_aa: CASSLQGGNEQFF

clone_size: .
j_call: TRBJ1-6
v_call: TRBV28
d_call: TRBD1
cdr3_nt: TGTGCCATACGAGGGACAGCTGTGATCAATTCACCCCTCCACTTT
cdr3_aa: CAIRGTAVINSPLHF

clone_size: .
j_call: TRBJ1-1
v_call: TRBV28
d_call: TRBD1
cdr3_nt: TGTGCCAGCAGTGGCCCGGGACAGACGAACACTGAAGCTTTCTTT
cdr3_aa: CASSGPGQTNTEAFF

clone_size: .
j_call: TRBJ1-2
v_call: TRBV5-1
d_call: .
cdr3_nt: TGCGCCAGCAGCGTTGGGCGACAGACGGTTTCGGGCTACACCTTC
cdr3_aa: CASSVGRQTVSGYTF

clone_size: .
j_call: TRBJ1-1
v_call: TRBV27
d_call: .
cdr3_nt: TGTGCCAGCAGTTCCCGACAGAGCACTGAAGCTTTCTTT
cdr3_aa: CASSSRQSTEAFF

clone_size: .
j_call: TRBJ1-1
v_call: TRBV18
d_call: .
cdr3_nt: TGTGCCAGCTCACCGGGGCTCAAGAACACTGAAGCTTTCTTT
cdr3_aa: CASSPGLKNTEAFF

clone_size: .
j_call: TRBJ2-2
v_call: TRBV5-5
d_call: TRBD1
cdr3_nt: TGTGCCAGCAGCTTCGGACAGGGGTCGAACACCGGGGAGCTGTTTTTT
cdr3_aa: CASSFGQGSNTGELFF

clone_size: .
j_call: TRBJ2-7
v_call: TRBV4-2
d_call: .
cdr3_nt: TGTGCCAGCAGCCCAAAGGCCCAGGGGATAGGCGAGCAGTACTTC
cdr3_aa: CASSPKAQGIGEQYF

clone_size: .
j_call: TRBJ1-1
v_call: TRBV19
d_call: TRBD1
cdr3_nt: TGTGCCAGTAAGGGGGCTCTGAACACTGAAGCTTTCTTT
cdr3_aa: CASKGALNTEAFF